Detailed here is one T cell receptor beta chain. The data belong to a study of cytomegalovirus exposure and HLA in healthy donors. The J segment lost 2 bases and the V segment lost 4 bases, leaving 7 bases of the junction unmatched. Germline V gives CDR1 MNHEY, CDR2 SVGAGI. This CDR3 spans 16 amino acids. Clones were read by immunoSEQ multiplex PCR, and TCRdb kept only the in-frame ones, dropping some. Of approximately 81,000 clones in the sample, 90% to 95% were seen once. The chain joins TRBV6-5 to TRBJ2-3; TRBD2 aligns across 9 bases. The sequence came from a man between 18 and 35 years old in good health and CMV-seronegative. Material for sequencing was PBMCs. The CDR3 sequence is CASSSAPSGDTDTQYF. The CDR3 DNA sequence: TGTGCCAGCAGTTCAGCGCCTAGCGGGGACACAGATACGCAGTATTTT.